This T cell receptor (beta chain) stems from a study of blood T cell repertoires in COVID-19. Study-level information: Sites across the United States, Italy and Spain contributed samples from acute and convalescent COVID-19. PBMCs, B-cell-depleted T cells, or T cells provided the cDNA or gDNA that made up the material.

The CDR3 extends over 13 amino acids. Germline V gene sequence: CDR1 SGHVS, CDR2 FNYEAQ. Trimming pared 1 base from V and 6 bases from J, leaving 10 bases between. The method was immunoSEQ multiplex PCR; TCRdb's version includes in-frame clones alone and lacks a portion of them. The sample has about 60,000 clones, 76% seen once. The source material was peripheral blood. The TCR comes from a woman of 80 years or more with acute or convalescent COVID-19. This chain connects TRBV7-6 to TRBJ2-7; TRBD2 is a possible D gene (6 bases). DNA for the CDR3: TGTGCCAGCAGCTTAGGGATGGGGGGCGAGCAGTACTTC. Translation gives CASSLGMGGEQYF.